This T cell receptor beta chain was captured by sequencing in a study of OX40 agonist ivuxolimab in advanced cancers. For the study at large: The treatment was a fully human IgG2 OX40 agonist, ivuxolimab. A history of anti-PD-1, anti-PD-L1 or anti-CTLA-4 therapy was acceptable, and about 37% had some. Notes on the study in general: Relative to CD4+, CD8+ T cells held more expanded clones on average.

Produced via immunoSEQ multiplex PCR; TCRdb's table is partial and in-frame only. This table holds fewer than 90,000 clones, 87% found once. This clone was seen only once. Antigen unknown. The V gene's germline CDR1 is MNHNS and CDR2 SASEGT. This CDR3 is 11 amino acids long. V was cut by 6 bases and J by 11 bases, with 13 bases left in between. The sequencing here drew on CD4+ or CD8+ T cells sorted from blood, taken in a trial of the OX40 agonist ivuxolimab. The source of this sequence is an adult with an advanced solid tumor such as melanoma, head and neck, liver or kidney cancer. The V and J genes are TRBV6-1 and TRBJ1-1; D unresolved. DNA of the CDR3: TGTGCCAGCAGCGCAAGGACGCAGGCTTTCTTT. It yields the protein CASSARTQAFF.